This TCR beta chain was sequenced during a study of identical twins. This clonotype showed up just a few times. Trimming cost V 6 bases and J 7 bases, with 7 bases left between them. Germline CDR1 is SNHLY and CDR2 is FYNNEI. The CDR3 is 12 residues long. Every sampled donor was Caucasian and healthy. TCRdb reprocessed the 5' RACE reads via MiXCR and lists one record per CDR3 protein. The data contain roughly 500,000 distinct CDR3 sequences, around 20% of them singletons. These data also featured in a second study, about T cells expressing NK-cell markers. From that paper: HCMV serostatus: seven of eight sequenced donors positive, one negative.

Sequencing was performed on CD4+ T cells sorted from blood. This chain links TRBV2 with TRBJ1-6, with D tentatively TRBD1 (5 bases). The receptor comes from a woman under 30 in good health. In nucleotides, the CDR3 is TGTGCCAGCAGGGAGGGGAATTCACCCCTCCACTTT. It yields the protein CASREGNSPLHF.